This TCR beta chain derives from a study of blood T cells in healthy people across ages. V shed 4 bases and J shed 1 base, with 16 bases lying between them. Per germline, CDR1 MNHNY and CDR2 SVGAGI (reference sequence). The CDR3 has 17 amino acids. A second PCR, run for 7 to 11 cycles, used a sample-barcoded 5' primer plus a J-beta primer mix. TCRdb reanalysed the 5' RACE reads using MiXCR and keeps one entry per CDR3 protein. The table records some 930,000 distinct CDR3 sequences, about 27% of them present only once. A few counts support this clonotype. These data also featured in a second study, about T cells of mothers and their children. According to that study: Related mother-child pairs showed slightly, non-significantly higher overlap than unrelated pairs.

The chain carries TRBV6-6 and TRBJ2-2; a weak D match, TRBD1 (6 bases). This TCR was recovered from a woman in her thirties or forties in good health. Input material: blood. The DNA of the CDR3 is TGTGCCAGCAGTTTCTTCCCTGGGGGCGGGAACACCGGGGAGCTGTTTTTT. This translates into CASSFFPGGGNTGELFF.